This TCR beta chain was identified in a study of shared clonotypes between healthy human individuals. Trimming pared 5 bases from V and 5 bases from J, leaving 21 bases between. The germline V gene encodes CDR1 SGHTA and CDR2 FQGNSA. This CDR3 is 16 amino acids long. Note on this clone: Its antigen is unknown.

The study's findings and limits: Rarefaction gave evidence that sorted-subset sequencing remained incomplete despite large depth. About 5% of naive CD4 clonotypes were common to a handful of donors. Apart from blood, nothing was sampled; tissue repertoires likely differ.

Sorted-subset replicate PCR reactions contained 150 to 200 ng DNA, corresponding to about 30,000 T cell genomes. Assay: immunoSEQ multiplex PCR; the TCRdb copy retains only in-frame clones and omits some. The sample lists about 2.3 million clones; around 93% were seen once. The V and J genes are TRBV7-2 and TRBJ2-5; no clear D gene. The specimen sequenced was naive CD4+ T cells from PBMCs. Noted subset: CD45RA+ positively selected. This receptor was taken from a young man in good health. Some clones in this sample may be carry-over from other donors' samples. DNA of the CDR3: TGTGCCAGCAGCACGACGGGTAGACCCCGTTCGGAGACCCAGTACTTC. Amino acid sequence: CASSTTGRPRSETQYF.